The next 20 T cell receptor beta chains were all read from a single sample in a study of blood T cell repertoires in COVID-19. This table comes from immunoSEQ multiplex PCR, and its TCRdb copy is limited to in-frame clones, with some not included. The repertoire holds fewer than 250,000 clones, with approximately 90% as singletons. Sequencing was carried out using PBMCs or T cells enriched from blood (not recorded which). The source is a young man who had recovered from COVID-19.

The chain is built from TRBV2 and TRBJ2-7; 10 bases are a match to TRBD1. CDR1 and CDR2 (germline): SNHLY, FYNNEI. The CDR3 runs 16 residues. The ends lost 4 bases at V and 2 bases at J; junction bases unmatched: 8. CDR3 sequence reads: CASSGTGTGVAYEQYF. Here the CDR3 DNA reads TGTGCCAGCAGTGGGACCGGGACAGGGGTCGCCTACGAGCAGTACTTC. Variable domain in full (rest from reference TRBV2 and TRBJ2-7): EPEVTQTPSHQVTQMGQEVILRCVPISNHLYFYWYRQILGQKVEFLVSFYNNEISEKSEIFDDQFSVERPDGSNFTLKIRSTKLEDSAMYFCASSGTGTGVAYEQYFGPGTRLTVT.

The chain employs TRBV5-1 and TRBJ2-7; 10 nucleotides align to TRBD1. Looked up from germline, CDR1 is SGHRS and CDR2 is YFSETQ. V shed 4 bases and J 6 bases; nucleotides not matched to a gene: 10. This CDR3 contains 15 residues. This CDR3 is CASSPRGQGFFEQYF. The CDR3 region has the DNA TGCGCCAGCAGCCCCAGGGGACAGGGGTTTTTCGAGCAGTACTTC.

This clone was detected once. This chain connects TRBV5-1 to TRBJ2-1; 8 bases are shared with TRBD2. The V gene's germline CDR1 is SGHRS and CDR2 YFSETQ. Losses at the gene ends were 0 bases for V and 4 bases for J; bases not matched to a gene: 6. This CDR3 contains 16 residues. DNA for the CDR3: TGCGCCAGCAGCTTGGACCAGCGGGGGATGTACAATGAGCAGTTCTTC. Translated, it gives CASSLDQRGMYNEQFF.

About this clone itself: One junction end disagrees with the germline gene, perhaps due to a read error. The J gene is TRBJ2-3, the V gene TRBV28; 7 nucleotides agree with TRBD2. CDR3 length: 13 residues. Per germline, CDR1 MDHEN and CDR2 SYDVKM. CDR3 in amino acids: CVSSAGGTDTQYF. The CDR3 coding sequence is TGTGTCAGCAGCGCGGGGGGCACAGATACGCAGTATTTT.

The chain combines TRBV15 with TRBJ1-2; 8 nucleotides align to TRBD1. Germline loops: CDR1 LNHNV, CDR2 YYDKDF (reference sequence). After removal of 3 bases from V and 3 bases from J, the junction contained 6 bases not matched to a gene. CDR3 length: 15 residues. The CDR3 DNA is TGTGCCACCAGCAGGGGACAGGCCCAGGACTATGGCTACACCTTC. It codes for CATSRGQAQDYGYTF.

The chain has TRBV5-6 and TRBJ1-2; D gene ambiguous. Germline loops: CDR1 SGHDT, CDR2 YYEEEE. This CDR3 has 14 residues. Trimming shortened V by 3 bases and J by 8 bases, and 17 bases separated the two germline ends. CDR3: CASSSRGEYEGYTF. The CDR3 DNA is TGTGCCAGCAGCTCCCGCGGCGAATATGAAGGCTACACCTTC. Variable domain in full (rest from reference TRBV5-6 and TRBJ1-2): DAGVTQSPTHLIKTRGQQVTLRCSPKSGHDTVSWYQQALGQGPQFIFQYYEEEERQRGNFPDRFSGHQFPNYSSELNVNALLLGDSALYLCASSSRGEYEGYTFGSGTRLTVV.

This clone was detected once. The chain couples TRBV7-9 to TRBJ1-2; possible D gene TRBD1, 6 bases. With 1 base removed from V and 7 bases from J, the gap between germline ends came to 13 bases. The CDR3 is 14 residues long. Germline CDR1 SEHNR, CDR2 FQNEAQ (reference sequence). The CDR3 reads CASSLGWGGFGYTF. The CDR3 coding sequence is TGTGCCAGCAGCTTAGGATGGGGGGGCTTTGGCTACACCTTC.

This clone was recorded once. CDR3 in amino acids: CASSLVLYGEQFF. The DNA for the CDR3 is TGTGCCAGCAGCTTAGTTCTATATGGTGAGCAGTTCTTC. The chain joins TRBV7-2 to TRBJ2-1; D gene unclear. From germline, CDR1 is SGHTA and CDR2 FQGNSA. Between the trimmed V and J ends, which lost 1 base and 9 bases, there was a span of 10 bases. CDR3 length equals 13 residues.

The CDR3 region is CASSRTGETNTEAFF. In DNA, the CDR3 is TGTGCCAGTAGCCGGACAGGGGAAACGAACACTGAAGCTTTCTTT. The rearrangement uses TRBV19 and TRBJ1-1; 9 nucleotides match TRBD1. The germline V gene has CDR1 LNHDA and CDR2 SQIVND (reference sequence). The junction had 6 bases not matched to a gene; V was cut back by 6 bases and J by 1 base. The CDR3 spans 15 residues.

The rearrangement links TRBV10-3 to TRBJ2-7, with TRBD1 as a possible D gene (5 bases). This CDR3 region has 16 residues. The V gene lost 0 bases and the J gene lost 0 bases, with 12 bases spanning the gap. Germline CDR1 and CDR2: ENHRY and SYGVKD. The CDR3 sequence: CAISESPGWSSYEQYF. The DNA for the CDR3 is TGTGCCATCAGTGAGTCGCCAGGGTGGAGCTCCTACGAGCAGTACTTC.

The rearrangement links TRBV7-9 to TRBJ2-5; the match to TRBD1 covers 7 bases. The V gene's germline CDR1 is SEHNR and CDR2 FQNEAQ (reference sequence). V trimming: 0 bases; J trimming: 5 bases; junction bases outside the gene matches: 12. This CDR3 has 17 amino acids. CDR3 region: CASSLALVGVRGETQYF. The CDR3 DNA reads as TGTGCCAGCAGCTTAGCGCTTGTGGGGGTCAGGGGGGAGACCCAGTACTTC.

V and J are TRBV19 and TRBJ1-4, with D possibly matching TRBD1 (6 bases). The CDR3 length is 13 residues. Trimming cost V 9 bases and J 10 bases, with 18 bases left between them. The germline V gene has CDR1 LNHDA and CDR2 SQIVND (reference sequence). CDR3: CASKAQGGGKLFF. CDR3 in DNA: TGTGCCAGCAAGGCACAGGGTGGGGGAAAACTGTTTTTT.

This chain links TRBV5-1 with TRBJ1-1; maybe TRBD1 (5 bases). This CDR3 has 14 residues. CDR1 and CDR2 (germline): SGHRS, YFSETQ. Trimming took 5 bases from V and 4 from J, leaving 15 bases between them. The CDR3 spells CASSEWGMGTEAFF. CDR3 bases: TGCGCCAGCAGTGAGTGGGGCATGGGCACTGAAGCTTTCTTT.

This chain uses TRBV24-1 with TRBJ2-2, with 9 bases matching TRBD1. The junction had 7 bases not matched to a gene; V was cut back by 2 bases and J by 7 bases. CDR3 length equals 16 residues. Germline V gene sequence: CDR1 KGHDR, CDR2 SFDVKD. The CDR3 nucleotides read TGTGCCACCAGTGATTCGTGGGACAGGGTCGGCGGGGAGCTGTTTTTT. It codes for CATSDSWDRVGGELFF.

The V gene is TRBV12-3 or TRBV12-4, the J gene TRBJ1-1; D ambiguous. Trimming pared 5 bases from V and 5 bases from J, leaving 9 bases between. CDR3 length: 12 amino acids. CDR3 DNA: TGTGCCAGCAGTATCTATTTTACTGAAGCTTTCTTT. This translates into CASSIYFTEAFF.

In this sample, this clone turned up a few times. This specimen includes other DNA sequences encoding the same CDR3. The rearrangement joins TRBV2 to TRBJ2-1; 7 nucleotides line up with TRBD1. V lost 7 bases and J lost 2; bases outside the gene matches: 5. The CDR3 loop spans 14 amino acids. The germline gives CDR1 SNHLY, CDR2 FYNNEI. DNA for the CDR3: TGTGCCAGCAACCGACAGGGACCCTACAATGAGCAGTTCTTC. This gives the protein CASNRQGPYNEQFF.

V gene TRBV19 combines with J gene TRBJ2-3; D may be TRBD2 (7 bases). CDR3 length equals 15 residues. Germline assignment: CDR1 LNHDA and CDR2 SQIVND (reference sequence). V was trimmed by 4 bases and J by 3 bases, leaving 14 bases between them. The CDR3 protein is CASSRGGGITDTQYF. CDR3 nucleotides: TGTGCCAGTAGTAGGGGAGGGGGGATTACAGATACGCAGTATTTT.

The gene calls are TRBV11-2 and TRBJ2-7, with 8 bases lining up with TRBD2. This CDR3 contains 13 residues. Germline CDR1 reads SGHAT; CDR2 reads FQNNGV. The V segment lost 3 bases and the J segment 9 bases; nucleotides outside the gene matches: 7. CDR3 DNA: TGTGCCAGCAGCTTGGATAGACTAGCGCCGCAGTACTTC. Protein product: CASSLDRLAPQYF.

This clone was observed once. The gene calls are TRBV10-3 and TRBJ2-6; weak D call: TRBD1 (6 bases). Germline assignment: CDR1 ENHRY and CDR2 SYGVKD. This CDR3 contains 17 residues. The germline V and J ends were trimmed by 9 bases and 0 bases, with 18 bases remaining between them. The DNA for the CDR3 is TGTGCCATGAGCCCCGACAGGCAATTCTCTGGGGCCAACGTCCTGACTTTC. It is translated as CAMSPDRQFSGANVLTF.

Concerning this clone itself: The germline gene is not matched at one end of the junction; a read error may be the cause. The CDR3 is CVSTKAGGPTGELFF. CDR3 bases: TGTGTCAGCACGAAAGCGGGAGGGCCCACCGGGGAGCTGTTTTTT. V is TRBV2 and J is TRBJ2-2; 10 bases line up with TRBD2. Germline CDR1 and CDR2: SNHLY and FYNNEI. The length of the CDR3 is 15 residues. The full variable domain, its missing parts supplied by reference TRBV2 and TRBJ2-2, is EPEVTQTPSHQVTQMGQEVILRCVPISNHLYFYWYRQILGQKVEFLVSFYNNEISEKSEIFDDQFSVERPDGSNFTLKIRSTKLEDSAMYFCVSTKAGGPTGELFFGEGSRLTVL.